These 30 T cell receptor beta chains were sequenced from one sample in a study of CD8 T cells in Susac syndrome. When the RNA was reverse transcribed, random hexamers were used with an input of about 0.5 to 1 ug. TCRdb re-analysed the immunoSEQ multiplex PCR reads in MiXCR, keeping a single row per CDR3 protein. Of about 300,000 distinct CDR3 sequences in the sample, about nine tenths are singletons; the top ten hold about 0.17%. Sample: CD8+ T cells from PBMCs. These receptors all stem from a human donor with multiple sclerosis.

This clonotype came up once. The V gene is TRBV2, the J gene TRBJ2-5; no definite D call. The V end was cut by 3 bases, the J end by 0 bases, with 5 bases between. Germline assignment: CDR1 SNHLY and CDR2 FYNNEI. This CDR3 contains 13 residues. The CDR3 protein is CASSDFDQETQYF. CDR3 bases: TGTGCCAGCAGTGATTTCGACCAAGAGACCCAGTACTTC.

V is TRBV7-9 and J is TRBJ1-1; no firm D call. Trimming cost V 4 bases and J 3 bases, with 12 bases left between them. CDR1 and CDR2 (germline): SEHNR, FQNEAQ (reference sequence). This CDR3 has 14 residues. CDR3 sequence: CASSSGKGDTEAFF. Here the CDR3 DNA reads TGTGCCAGCAGCTCCGGGAAGGGAGACACTGAAGCTTTCTTT. Supplemented by reference TRBV7-9 and TRBJ1-1, the full variable domain reads DTGVSQNPRHKITKRGQNVTFRCDPISEHNRLYWYRQTLGQGPEFLTYFQNEAQLEKSRLLSDRFSAERPKGSFSTLEIQRTEQGDSAMYLCASSSGKGDTEAFFGQGTRLTVV.

The chain joins TRBV28 to TRBJ2-7; 7 nucleotides match TRBD2. The CDR3 is 15 amino acids. J was trimmed by 5 bases and V by 6 bases; bases with no gene match: 13. Germline V gene sequence: CDR1 MDHEN, CDR2 SYDVKM. The CDR3 DNA reads as TGTGCCAGCAGCCACCGGGGGGTTAGACGGCACGAGCAGTACTTC. It yields the protein CASSHRGVRRHEQYF.

V is TRBV20-1 and J is TRBJ2-1, with 11 nucleotides matching TRBD2. The V gene's germline CDR1 is DFQATT and CDR2 SNEGSKA (reference sequence). This CDR3 region has 16 residues. V lost 0 bases to trimming and J lost 4 bases; unmatched junction nucleotides: 5. The CDR3 is CSARDIAGGIYNEQFF. The CDR3 bases are TGCAGTGCTAGAGATATAGCGGGGGGGATTTACAATGAGCAGTTCTTC.

The rearrangement uses TRBV6-1 and TRBJ2-5, with D unclear. In germline, CDR1 is MNHNS, CDR2 SASEGT. The V end was cut by 8 bases, the J end by 5 bases, with 18 bases between. This CDR3 is built from 14 residues. DNA of the CDR3: TGTGCCAGCTCGCTACTCGGTGCTGGGGAGACCCAGTACTTC. It specifies CASSLLGAGETQYF.

The rearrangement joins TRBV9 to TRBJ2-1; no firm D call. Germline CDR1 reads SGDLS; CDR2 reads YYNGEE. V was trimmed by 4 bases and J by 5 bases, leaving 4 bases between them. The CDR3 is made up of 11 amino acids. Here the CDR3 reads CASSTNNEQFF. The CDR3 coding sequence is TGTGCCAGCAGCACCAACAATGAGCAGTTCTTC. Filled out from reference TRBV9 and TRBJ2-1, the complete variable domain reads DSGVTQTPKHLITATGQRVTLRCSPRSGDLSVYWYQQSLDQGLQFLIQYYNGEERAKGNILERFSAQQFPDLHSELNLSSLELGDSALYFCASSTNNEQFFGPGTRLTVL.

The chain combines TRBV4-1 with TRBJ1-2; D possibly corresponds to TRBD1 (5 bases). Germline CDR1 and CDR2: MGHRA and YSYEKL. Trimming cost V 0 bases and J 6 bases, with 14 bases left between them. The CDR3 contains 15 residues. CDR3 loop: CASSQEGAAPNGYTF. The CDR3 DNA follows: TGCGCCAGCAGCCAAGAAGGGGCGGCACCTAATGGCTACACCTTC.

This clonotype was recorded once. The rearrangement links TRBV30 to TRBJ2-7; 10 bases are shared with TRBD1. The CDR3 runs to 17 residues. V shed 1 base, J shed 2 bases, and the junction held 11 bases outside the gene matches. Germline-derived CDR1 and CDR2 are GTSNPN and SVGIG (reference sequence). For the CDR3, the DNA is TGTGCCTGGAGTGATGGGGACAGGGGATTTGTTGCCTACGAGCAGTACTTC. Protein: CAWSDGDRGFVAYEQYF.

The gene calls are TRBV7-6 and TRBJ2-7; 8 bases align to TRBD1. The V and J ends lost 2 bases and 3 bases, in that order; junction bases with no gene match: 9. CDR3 size: 16 residues. Germline V gives CDR1 SGHVS, CDR2 FNYEAQ. CDR3 in DNA: TGTGCCAGCAGCTTACCCCCCGACAGGGGAGACTACGAGCAGTACTTC. Translated, it gives CASSLPPDRGDYEQYF.

The chain combines TRBV12-3 or TRBV12-4 with TRBJ1-5, with 8 bases identical to TRBD1. The V segment lost 4 bases and the J segment 3 bases; nucleotides outside the gene matches: 2. The CDR3 spans 14 residues. The CDR3 reads CASSWTGSNQPQHF. In DNA form, the CDR3 reads TGTGCCAGCAGTTGGACAGGGTCCAATCAGCCCCAGCATTTT.

This sequence joins TRBV7-6 and TRBJ1-1, with TRBD1 identical over 7 bases. The CDR3 loop spans 15 amino acids. V dropped 2 bases and J dropped 4; count of bases not matched to a gene: 7. Germline V gene lookup returns CDR1 SGHVS and CDR2 FNYEAQ. This CDR3 reads CASSLKVAGGTEAFF. In DNA, the CDR3 is TGTGCCAGCAGCTTAAAGGTTGCAGGGGGCACTGAAGCTTTCTTT. Complete variable domain (other parts from reference TRBV7-6 and TRBJ1-1): GAGVSQSPRYKVTKRGQDVALRCDPISGHVSLYWYRQALGQGPEFLTYFNYEAQQDKSGLPNDRFSAERPEGSISTLTIQRTEQRDSAMYRCASSLKVAGGTEAFFGQGTRLTVV.

CDR3 amino acids: CASSLPGDQPQHF. Here the CDR3 DNA reads TGTGCCAGCAGTCTCCCAGGGGATCAGCCCCAGCATTTT. The V gene is TRBV28, the J gene TRBJ1-5; possibly TRBD1 for D (6 bases). Germline V gene data show CDR1 as MDHEN and CDR2 as SYDVKM. The CDR3 has 13 residues. The V end lost 5 bases, the J end lost 5 bases, and 10 bases lay between the germline ends.

The V call is TRBV7-2, the J call TRBJ2-1; D not resolved. Trimming left V 3 bases short and J 0 bases short, with 15 bases between. Germline V gives CDR1 SGHTA, CDR2 FQGNSA. The CDR3 loop spans 17 amino acids. The CDR3 sequence is CASSFTGPLHSYNEQFF. The CDR3 DNA sequence: TGTGCCAGCAGCTTTACGGGTCCACTACACTCCTACAATGAGCAGTTCTTC.

This clonotype was seen a single time. This chain connects TRBV4-1 to TRBJ1-6; no clear D gene. Germline assignment: CDR1 MGHRA and CDR2 YSYEKL. The CDR3 contains 15 residues. V shed 0 bases and J shed 6 bases, with 9 bases lying between them. The CDR3: CASSQDRTGNSPLHF. CDR3 sequence (DNA): TGCGCCAGCAGCCAAGACAGGACGGGTAATTCACCCCTCCACTTT.

CDR3 coding DNA: TGCAGTGCTAGAGTGAGCGGGACTAGCGGTTACAATGAGCAGTTCTTC. This translates into CSARVSGTSGYNEQFF. The chain links TRBV20-1 to TRBJ2-1; 11 nucleotides align to TRBD2. V lost 1 base to trimming and J lost 4 bases; unmatched junction nucleotides: 6. Germline CDR1 and CDR2: DFQATT and SNEGSKA (reference sequence). This CDR3 has 16 amino acids.

The gene calls are TRBV28 and TRBJ2-6, with D uncertain. V lost 3 bases, J lost 0 bases, and 15 bases lay in between. Germline V lookup: CDR1 MDHEN, CDR2 SYDVKM. The CDR3 length is 18 residues. This CDR3 is CASSLNGGSASGANVLTF. In DNA, the CDR3 is TGTGCCAGCAGTTTGAATGGCGGATCCGCCTCTGGGGCCAACGTCCTGACTTTC.

The rearrangement links TRBV7-9 to TRBJ1-1; a weak D match, TRBD1 (5 bases). Trimming took 5 bases from V and 3 from J, leaving 22 bases between them. CDR1 is SEHNR and CDR2 is FQNEAQ in the germline V gene (reference sequence). The CDR3 totals 17 residues. In DNA, the CDR3 is TGTGCCAGCAGCGCGGTGGGGGGAAGGGAGGTGGACACTGAAGCTTTCTTT. Encoded protein: CASSAVGGREVDTEAFF.

This chain connects TRBV4-1 to TRBJ1-1; D is unresolved. V was pared by 1 base and J by 4 bases, with 10 bases between. The CDR3 spans 14 residues. Germline V lookup: CDR1 MGHRA, CDR2 YSYEKL. In DNA form, the CDR3 reads TGCGCCAGCAGCCAAGGGGGTTCGGGCACTGAAGCTTTCTTT. This encodes CASSQGGSGTEAFF.

V is TRBV19 and J is TRBJ2-2, with D unresolved. Between the trimmed V and J ends, which lost 5 bases and 6 bases, there was a span of 7 bases. The CDR3 has 12 residues. CDR1 and CDR2 from the germline V gene are LNHDA and SQIVND (reference sequence). The CDR3 loop is CASSPLSGELFF. The CDR3 nucleotides read TGTGCCAGTAGTCCCTTGTCCGGGGAGCTGTTTTTT.

V usage is TRBV6-5 and J usage is TRBJ1-6; D gene ambiguous. The CDR3 is 15 amino acids. Trimming took 0 bases from V and 4 from J, leaving 7 bases between them. The germline V gene encodes CDR1 MNHEY and CDR2 SVGAGI. The DNA for the CDR3 is TGTGCCAGCAGTTACTCGACCGGGTATAATTCACCCCTCCACTTT. Its translation is CASSYSTGYNSPLHF.

V gene TRBV12-3 or TRBV12-4 combines with J gene TRBJ2-5; the match to TRBD2 covers 9 bases. The CDR3 covers 15 residues. Trimming cost V 3 bases and J 5 bases; bases outside gene matches: 7. The CDR3 DNA sequence: TGTGCCAGCAGTTTCTTAGCGGGAGCGGGTGAGACCCAGTACTTC. This codes for CASSFLAGAGETQYF.

The chain carries TRBV15 and TRBJ2-7; possibly TRBD1 for D (7 bases). The V gene lost 6 bases and the J gene lost 2 bases, with 14 bases spanning the gap. The CDR3 totals 14 residues. Germline assignment: CDR1 LNHNV and CDR2 YYDKDF (reference sequence). CDR3 region: CATRDPGGPYEQYF. CDR3 DNA: TGTGCCACCAGAGATCCAGGGGGGCCCTACGAGCAGTACTTC. The full variable domain, its missing parts supplied by reference TRBV15 and TRBJ2-7, is DAMVIQNPRYQVTQFGKPVTLSCSQTLNHNVMYWYQQKSSQAPKLLFHYYDKDFNNEADTPDNFQSRRPNTSFCFLDIRSPGLGDTAMYLCATRDPGGPYEQYFGPGTRLTVT.

On this clonotype itself: The junction and the germline gene differ at one end; a read error may be behind it. The chain couples TRBV27 to TRBJ2-5, with D possibly being TRBD2 (5 bases). The CDR3 sequence is 14 residues long. Looked up from germline, CDR1 is MNHEY and CDR2 is SMNVEV (reference sequence). DNA of the CDR3: TGTGCCAGCAGTTTATCGGTTGGTCTAGCCGACCAAGTCTTC. Protein product: CASSLSVGLADQVF.

This chain joins TRBV12-3 or TRBV12-4 and TRBJ2-2; D is unresolved. V shed 1 base and J shed 6 bases, with 12 bases lying between them. The CDR3 runs 15 residues. CDR3 DNA: TGTGCCAGCAGTTTAGGGCCTACCATCCCCGGGGAGCTGTTTTTT. Translating it yields CASSLGPTIPGELFF.

This rearrangement joins TRBV20-1 to TRBJ1-5; D might be TRBD1 (5 bases). The length of the CDR3 is 15 residues. Trimming shortened V by 0 bases and J by 3 bases, and 12 bases separated the two germline ends. The germline CDR1 and CDR2 sequences are DFQATT and SNEGSKA (reference sequence). CDR3: CSARDVQAYNQPQHF. The CDR3 bases are TGCAGTGCTAGAGATGTACAGGCGTACAATCAGCCCCAGCATTTT.

This clonotype was detected once. This rearrangement joins TRBV6-2 or TRBV6-3 to TRBJ2-3; the match to TRBD2 covers 9 bases. CDR1 is MNHEY, CDR2 SVGEGT, per germline. Losses at the gene ends were 7 bases for V and 5 bases for J; bases not matched to a gene: 25. There are 20 residues in the CDR3. As DNA, the CDR3 is TGTGCCAGCACCCACCTAACGTGGAGGCGGGGGGGCCAAGTAGGAGATACGCAGTATTTT. Translation gives CASTHLTWRRGGQVGDTQYF.

The chain uses TRBV14 and TRBJ2-2, with TRBD1 as a possible D gene (6 bases). The V and J ends lost 2 bases and 3 bases respectively, with 13 bases between them. This CDR3 has 16 residues. CDR1 is SGHDN and CDR2 is FVKESK in the germline V gene. The CDR3 DNA follows: TGTGCCAGCAGCCAAAGGACAGTTCGGTACACCGGGGAGCTGTTTTTT. This translates into CASSQRTVRYTGELFF.

In this sample, this clonotype turned up once. The genes are TRBV19 and TRBJ1-2, with unresolved D. Germline assignment: CDR1 LNHDA and CDR2 SQIVND (reference sequence). The CDR3 is made up of 14 amino acids. V lost 5 bases and J 3 bases, leaving 13 bases between the germline ends. CDR3 coding DNA: TGTGCCAGTAGTTTGGGAACAGCATACTATGGCTACACCTTC. It specifies CASSLGTAYYGYTF.

The chain employs TRBV28 and TRBJ2-7, with TRBD1 matching over 8 bases. Unmatched junction bases numbered 5, after V lost 10 bases and J lost 3 bases. There are 12 residues in the CDR3. Looked up from germline, CDR1 is MDHEN and CDR2 is SYDVKM. Here the CDR3 reads CATRGQDYEQYF. Written as DNA, the CDR3 is TGTGCCACACGGGGACAGGACTACGAGCAGTACTTC. The full variable domain, rest sourced from reference TRBV28 and TRBJ2-7, is DVKVTQSSRYLVKRTGEKVFLECVQDMDHENMFWYRQDPGLGLRLIYFSYDVKMKEKGDIPEGYSVSREKKERFSLILESASTNQTSMYLCATRGQDYEQYFGPGTRLTVT.

This clonotype was recorded once. The J gene is TRBJ2-7, the V gene TRBV20-1; no reliable D call. The germline V gene has CDR1 DFQATT and CDR2 SNEGSKA (reference sequence). V was trimmed by 0 bases and J by 3 bases, leaving 6 bases between them. The length of the CDR3 is 12 residues. CDR3 DNA: TGCAGTGCTAGAGATGTCGTCTACGAGCAGTACTTC. Translating gives CSARDVVYEQYF.